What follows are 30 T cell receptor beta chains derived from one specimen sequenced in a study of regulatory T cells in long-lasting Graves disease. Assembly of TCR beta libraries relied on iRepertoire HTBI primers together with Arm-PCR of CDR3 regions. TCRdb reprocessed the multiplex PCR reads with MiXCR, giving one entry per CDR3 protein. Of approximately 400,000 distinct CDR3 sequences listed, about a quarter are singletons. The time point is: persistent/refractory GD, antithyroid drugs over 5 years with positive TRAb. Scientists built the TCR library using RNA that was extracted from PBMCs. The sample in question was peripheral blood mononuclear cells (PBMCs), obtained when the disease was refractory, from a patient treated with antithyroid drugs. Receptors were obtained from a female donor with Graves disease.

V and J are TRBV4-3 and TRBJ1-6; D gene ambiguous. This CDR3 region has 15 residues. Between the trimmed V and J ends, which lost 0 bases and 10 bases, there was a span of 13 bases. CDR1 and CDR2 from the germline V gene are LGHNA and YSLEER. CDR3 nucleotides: TGCGCCAGCAGCCAAGATAAGGGAGGGTACTCACCCCTCCACTTT. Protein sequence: CASSQDKGGYSPLHF.

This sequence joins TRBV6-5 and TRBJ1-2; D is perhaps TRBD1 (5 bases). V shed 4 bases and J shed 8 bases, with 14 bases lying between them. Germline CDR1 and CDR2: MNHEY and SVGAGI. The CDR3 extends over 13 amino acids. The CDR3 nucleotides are TGTGCCAGCAGTTTCGACGGGGCGGGAGGCTACACCTTC. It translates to CASSFDGAGGYTF.

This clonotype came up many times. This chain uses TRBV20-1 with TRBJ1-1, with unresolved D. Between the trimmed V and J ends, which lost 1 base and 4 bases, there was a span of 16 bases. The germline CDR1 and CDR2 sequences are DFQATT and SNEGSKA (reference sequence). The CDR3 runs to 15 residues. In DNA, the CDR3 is TGCAGTGCTAGAGGAGGCGCCGAACGGGGCACTGAAGCTTTCTTT. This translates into CSARGGAERGTEAFF.

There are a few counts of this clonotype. The CDR3: CASSVPGHNSYEQYF. The CDR3 coding sequence is TGTGCCAGCAGTGTTCCGGGACATAACTCCTACGAGCAGTACTTC. The rearrangement joins TRBV6-1 to TRBJ2-7; D is possibly TRBD1 (6 bases). V was pared by 4 bases and J by 0 bases, with 13 bases between. Germline V gene lookup returns CDR1 MNHNS and CDR2 SASEGT. The CDR3 spans 15 residues.

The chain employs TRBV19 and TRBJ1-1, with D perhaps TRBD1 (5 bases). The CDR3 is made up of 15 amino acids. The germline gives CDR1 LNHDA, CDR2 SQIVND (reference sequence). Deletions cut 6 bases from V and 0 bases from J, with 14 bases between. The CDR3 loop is CASSTGLTMNTEAFF. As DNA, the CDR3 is TGTGCCAGTAGCACAGGATTAACCATGAACACTGAAGCTTTCTTT. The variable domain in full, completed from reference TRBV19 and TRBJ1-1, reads DGGITQSPKYLFRKEGQNVTLSCEQNLNHDAMYWYRQDPGQGLRLIYYSQIVNDFQKGDIAEGYSVSREKKESFPLTVTSAQKNPTAFYLCASSTGLTMNTEAFFGQGTRLTVV.

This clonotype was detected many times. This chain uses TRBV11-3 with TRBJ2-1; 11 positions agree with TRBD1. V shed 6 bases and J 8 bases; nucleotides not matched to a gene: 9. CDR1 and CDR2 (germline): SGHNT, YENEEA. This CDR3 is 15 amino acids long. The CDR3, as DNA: TGTGCCAGCAGTCCCGGGACAGGGGGTCTCGATGAGCAGTTCTTC. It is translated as CASSPGTGGLDEQFF.

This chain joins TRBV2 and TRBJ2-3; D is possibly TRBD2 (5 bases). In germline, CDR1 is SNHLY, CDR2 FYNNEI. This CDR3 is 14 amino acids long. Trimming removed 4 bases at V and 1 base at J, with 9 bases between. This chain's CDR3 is CASSVVGGTDTQYF. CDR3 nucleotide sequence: TGTGCCAGCAGTGTTGTCGGGGGCACAGATACGCAGTATTTT. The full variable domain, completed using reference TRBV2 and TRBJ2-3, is EPEVTQTPSHQVTQMGQEVILRCVPISNHLYFYWYRQILGQKVEFLVSFYNNEISEKSEIFDDQFSVERPDGSNFTLKIRSTKLEDSAMYFCASSVVGGTDTQYFGPGTRLTVL.

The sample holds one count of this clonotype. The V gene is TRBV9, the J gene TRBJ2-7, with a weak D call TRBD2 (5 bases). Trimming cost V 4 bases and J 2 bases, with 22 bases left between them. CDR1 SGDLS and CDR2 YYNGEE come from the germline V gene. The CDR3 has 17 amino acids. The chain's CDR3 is CASSQAPSAEHTYEQYF. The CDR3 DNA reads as TGTGCCAGCAGCCAAGCCCCCTCAGCGGAACACACCTACGAGCAGTACTTC.

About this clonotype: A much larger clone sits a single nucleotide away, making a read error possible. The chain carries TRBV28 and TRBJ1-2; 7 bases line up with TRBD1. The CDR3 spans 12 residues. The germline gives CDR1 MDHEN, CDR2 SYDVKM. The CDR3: CASSLRGLGHTF. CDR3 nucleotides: TGTGCCAGCAGTTTGAGGGGGCTTGGCCACACCTTC.

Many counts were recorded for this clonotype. The CDR3 loop reads CASSYVGLLTNEQFF. CDR3 sequence (DNA): TGTGCCAGCAGTTACGTGGGACTATTAACTAATGAGCAGTTCTTC. The chain has TRBV6-5 and TRBJ2-1, with 7 positions matching TRBD2. The junction had 8 bases not matched to a gene; V was cut back by 2 bases and J by 7 bases. The CDR3 extends over 15 amino acids. CDR1 MNHEY and CDR2 SVGAGI come from the germline V gene.

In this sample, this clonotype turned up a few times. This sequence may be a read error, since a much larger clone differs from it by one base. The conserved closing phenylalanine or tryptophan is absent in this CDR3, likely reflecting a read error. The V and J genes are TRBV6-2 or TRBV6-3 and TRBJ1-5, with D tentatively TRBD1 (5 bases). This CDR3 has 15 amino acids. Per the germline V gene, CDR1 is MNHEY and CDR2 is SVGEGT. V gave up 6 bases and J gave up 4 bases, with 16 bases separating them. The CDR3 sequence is CASRRGEGMNQPQHS. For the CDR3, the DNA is TGTGCCAGCAGAAGGGGCGAGGGGATGAATCAGCCCCAGCATTCT.

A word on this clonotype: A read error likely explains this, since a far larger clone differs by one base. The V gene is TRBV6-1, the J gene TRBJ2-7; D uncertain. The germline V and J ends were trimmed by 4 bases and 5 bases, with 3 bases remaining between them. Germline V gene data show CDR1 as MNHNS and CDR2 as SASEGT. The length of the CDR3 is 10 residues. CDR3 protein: CASSGNEQYF. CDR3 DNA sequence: TGTGCCAGCAGTGGGAACGAGCAGTACTTC.

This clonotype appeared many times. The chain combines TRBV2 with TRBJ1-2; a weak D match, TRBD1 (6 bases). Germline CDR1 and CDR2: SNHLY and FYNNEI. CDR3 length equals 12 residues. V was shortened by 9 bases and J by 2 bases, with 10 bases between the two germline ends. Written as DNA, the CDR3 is TGTGCCAGAAGAACAGGGAACTATGGCTACACCTTC. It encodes CARRTGNYGYTF.

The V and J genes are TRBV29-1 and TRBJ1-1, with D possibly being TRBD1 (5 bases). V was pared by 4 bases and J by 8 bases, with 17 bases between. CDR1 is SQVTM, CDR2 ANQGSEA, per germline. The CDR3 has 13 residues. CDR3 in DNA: TGCAGCGTTGGCCCCCCCGACAGAGCCGAAGCTTTCTTT. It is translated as CSVGPPDRAEAFF.

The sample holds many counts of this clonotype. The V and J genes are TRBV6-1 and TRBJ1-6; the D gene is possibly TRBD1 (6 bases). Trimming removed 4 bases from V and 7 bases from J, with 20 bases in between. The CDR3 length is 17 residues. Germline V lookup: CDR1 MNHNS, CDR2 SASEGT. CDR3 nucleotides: TGTGCCAGCAGTGGTGGGGCAAACAGGGCCCTGAATTCACCCCTCCACTTT. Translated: CASSGGANRALNSPLHF.

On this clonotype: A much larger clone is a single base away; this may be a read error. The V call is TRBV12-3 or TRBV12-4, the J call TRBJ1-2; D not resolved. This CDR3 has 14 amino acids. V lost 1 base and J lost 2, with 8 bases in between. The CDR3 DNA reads TGTGCCAGCAGTTTAGGAGCGGACAACTATGGCTACACCTTC. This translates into CASSLGADNYGYTF.

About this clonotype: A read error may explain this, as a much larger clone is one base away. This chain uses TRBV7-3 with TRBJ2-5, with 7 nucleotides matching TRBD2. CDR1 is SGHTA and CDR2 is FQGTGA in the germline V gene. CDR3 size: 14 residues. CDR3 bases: TGTGCCAGCAGCTCCAGCGGGACCGAAGAGGCCCAGTACTTC. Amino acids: CASSSSGTEEAQYF.

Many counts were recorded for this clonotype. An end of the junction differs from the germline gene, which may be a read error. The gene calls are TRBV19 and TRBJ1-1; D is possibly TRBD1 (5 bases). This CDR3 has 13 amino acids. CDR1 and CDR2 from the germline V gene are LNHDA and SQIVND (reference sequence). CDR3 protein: CASSIGQNTEAFF. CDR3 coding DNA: TGTGCCAGCAGTATCGGACAGAACACTGAAGCTTTCTTT.

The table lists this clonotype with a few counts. The CDR3 sequence: CASSQVGGGSYEQYF. The CDR3 DNA sequence: TGCGCCAGCAGCCAAGTGGGGGGCGGTTCCTACGAGCAGTACTTC. The chain carries TRBV4-1 and TRBJ2-7; perhaps D is TRBD1 or TRBD2 (6 bases each). V was trimmed by 1 base and J by 1 base, leaving 11 bases between them. Germline V lookup: CDR1 MGHRA, CDR2 YSYEKL. This CDR3 comprises 15 residues.

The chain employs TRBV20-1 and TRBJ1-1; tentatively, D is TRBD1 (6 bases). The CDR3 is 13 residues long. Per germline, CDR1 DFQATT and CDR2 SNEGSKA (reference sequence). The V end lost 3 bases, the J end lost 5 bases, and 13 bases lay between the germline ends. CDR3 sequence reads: CSARGGADTEAFF. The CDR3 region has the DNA TGCAGTGCTAGGGGGGGGGCAGATACTGAAGCTTTCTTT.

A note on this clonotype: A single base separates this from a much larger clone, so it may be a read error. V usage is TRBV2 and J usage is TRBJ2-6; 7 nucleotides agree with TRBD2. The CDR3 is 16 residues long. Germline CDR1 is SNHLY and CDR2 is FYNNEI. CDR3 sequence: CASSSGLLSGANALTF. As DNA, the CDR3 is TGTGCCAGCAGTTCGGGACTACTCTCTGGGGCCAACGCCCTGACTTTC. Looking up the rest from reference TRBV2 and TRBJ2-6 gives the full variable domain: EPEVTQTPSHQVTQMGQEVILRCVPISNHLYFYWYRQILGQKVEFLVSFYNNEISEKSEIFDDQFSVERPDGSNFTLKIRSTKLEDSAMYFCASSSGLLSGANALTFGAGSRLTVL.

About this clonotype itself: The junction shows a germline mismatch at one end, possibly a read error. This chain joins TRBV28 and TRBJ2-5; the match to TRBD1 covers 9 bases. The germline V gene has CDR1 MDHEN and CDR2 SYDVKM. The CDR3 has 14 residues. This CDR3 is CASRETGGQETRYF. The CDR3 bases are TGTGCCAGCAGAGAGACAGGGGGGCAAGAGACCCGGTACTTC.

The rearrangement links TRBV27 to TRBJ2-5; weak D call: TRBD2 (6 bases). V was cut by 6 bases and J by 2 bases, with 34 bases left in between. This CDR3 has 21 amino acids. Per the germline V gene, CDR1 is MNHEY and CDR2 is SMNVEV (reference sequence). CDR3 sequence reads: CASSLAPVGGIGLLSQETQYF. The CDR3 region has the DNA TGTGCCAGCAGCTTAGCCCCCGTCGGCGGGATTGGGTTGCTCTCGCAAGAGACCCAGTACTTC.

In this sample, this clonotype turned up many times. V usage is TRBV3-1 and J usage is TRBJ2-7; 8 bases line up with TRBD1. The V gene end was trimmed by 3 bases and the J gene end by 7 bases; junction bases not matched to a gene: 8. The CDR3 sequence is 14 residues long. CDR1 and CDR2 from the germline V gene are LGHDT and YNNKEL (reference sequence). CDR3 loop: CASSHSGQGGEQYF. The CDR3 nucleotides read TGTGCCAGCAGCCATAGCGGACAGGGCGGGGAGCAGTACTTC.

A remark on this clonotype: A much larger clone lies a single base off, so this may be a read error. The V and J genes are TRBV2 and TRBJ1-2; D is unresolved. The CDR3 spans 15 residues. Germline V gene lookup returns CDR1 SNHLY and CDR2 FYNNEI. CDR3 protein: CASSPTPDSGSGCTF. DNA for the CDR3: TGTGCCAGCAGCCCAACCCCCGACTCGGGGTCTGGCTGCACCTTC.

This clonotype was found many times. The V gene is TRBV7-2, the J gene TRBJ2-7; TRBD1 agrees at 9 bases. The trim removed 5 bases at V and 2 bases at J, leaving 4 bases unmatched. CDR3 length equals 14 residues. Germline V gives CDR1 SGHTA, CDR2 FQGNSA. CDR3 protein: CASSQQGATYEQYF. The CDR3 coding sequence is TGTGCCAGCAGCCAACAGGGGGCCACCTACGAGCAGTACTTC. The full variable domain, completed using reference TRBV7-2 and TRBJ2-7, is GAGVSQSPSNKVTEKGKDVELRCDPISGHTALYWYRQSLGQGLEFLIYFQGNSAPDKSGLPSDRFSAERTGGSVSTLTIQRTQQEDSAVYLCASSQQGATYEQYFGPGTRLTVT.

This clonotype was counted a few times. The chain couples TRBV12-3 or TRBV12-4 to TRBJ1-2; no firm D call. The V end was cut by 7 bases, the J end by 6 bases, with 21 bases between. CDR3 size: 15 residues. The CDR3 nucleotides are TGTGCCAGCACCTTACAAGCAAAGTATTTTGATGGCTACACCTTC. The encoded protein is CASTLQAKYFDGYTF.

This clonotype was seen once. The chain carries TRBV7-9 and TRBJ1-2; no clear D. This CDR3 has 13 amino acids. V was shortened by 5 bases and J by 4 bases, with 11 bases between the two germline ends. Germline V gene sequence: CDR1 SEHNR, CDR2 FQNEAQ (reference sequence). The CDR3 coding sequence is TGTGCCAGCAGCCCCAGCGGAATCTATGGCTACACCTTC. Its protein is CASSPSGIYGYTF.

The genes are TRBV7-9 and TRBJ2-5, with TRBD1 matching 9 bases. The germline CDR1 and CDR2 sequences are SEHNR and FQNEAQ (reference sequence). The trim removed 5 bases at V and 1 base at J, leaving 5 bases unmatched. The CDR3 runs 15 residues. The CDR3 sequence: CASSGGQGPQETQYF. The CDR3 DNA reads TGTGCCAGCAGCGGTGGACAGGGGCCCCAAGAGACCCAGTACTTC.

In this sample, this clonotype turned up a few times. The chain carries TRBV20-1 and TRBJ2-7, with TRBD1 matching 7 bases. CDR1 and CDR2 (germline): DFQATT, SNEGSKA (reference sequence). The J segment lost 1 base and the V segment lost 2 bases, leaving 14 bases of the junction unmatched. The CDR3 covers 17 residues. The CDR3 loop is CSARRLPSGTASYEQYF. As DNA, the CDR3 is TGCAGTGCTAGACGATTGCCGAGTGGGACAGCTTCCTACGAGCAGTACTTC.